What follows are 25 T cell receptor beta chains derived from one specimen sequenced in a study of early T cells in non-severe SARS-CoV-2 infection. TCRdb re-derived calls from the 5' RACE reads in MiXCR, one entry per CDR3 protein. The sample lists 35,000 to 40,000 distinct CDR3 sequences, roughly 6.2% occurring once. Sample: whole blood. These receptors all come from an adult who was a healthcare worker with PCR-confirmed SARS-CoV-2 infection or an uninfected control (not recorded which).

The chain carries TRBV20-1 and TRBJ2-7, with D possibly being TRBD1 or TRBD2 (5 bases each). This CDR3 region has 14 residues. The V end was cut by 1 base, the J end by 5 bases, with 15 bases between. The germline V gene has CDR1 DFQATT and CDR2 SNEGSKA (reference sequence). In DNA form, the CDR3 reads TGCAGTGCTAGAGGGGACCGGGGCCTAAACGAGCAGTACTTC. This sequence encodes CSARGDRGLNEQYF.

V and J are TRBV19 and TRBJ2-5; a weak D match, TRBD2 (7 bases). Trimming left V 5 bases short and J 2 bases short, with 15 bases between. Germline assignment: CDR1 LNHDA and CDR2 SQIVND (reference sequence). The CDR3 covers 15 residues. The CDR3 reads CASSPVQGGQETQYF. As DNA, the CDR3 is TGTGCCAGTAGTCCCGTACAGGGAGGGCAAGAGACCCAGTACTTC.

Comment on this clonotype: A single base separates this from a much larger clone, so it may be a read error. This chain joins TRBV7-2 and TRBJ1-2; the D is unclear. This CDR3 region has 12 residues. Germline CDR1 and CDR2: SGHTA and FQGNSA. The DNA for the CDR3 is TGTGTCAGCAGGCCTGGAATTTATGGCTACACCTTC. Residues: CVSRPGIYGYTF.

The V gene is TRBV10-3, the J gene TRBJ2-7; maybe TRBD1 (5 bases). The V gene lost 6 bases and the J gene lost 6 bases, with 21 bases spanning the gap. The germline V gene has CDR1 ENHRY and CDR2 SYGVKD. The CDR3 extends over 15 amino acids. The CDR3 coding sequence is TGTGCCATCAGCCAAGAAGGGCGCAGGGCCGGCGAGCAGTACTTC. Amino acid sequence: CAISQEGRRAGEQYF.

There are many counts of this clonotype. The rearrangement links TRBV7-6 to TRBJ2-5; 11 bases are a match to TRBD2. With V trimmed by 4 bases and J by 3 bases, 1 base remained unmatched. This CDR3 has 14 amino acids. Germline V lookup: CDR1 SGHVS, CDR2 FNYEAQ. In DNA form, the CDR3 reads TGTGCCAGCAGCTGGGGACTAGCGGAAGAGACCCAGTACTTC. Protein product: CASSWGLAEETQYF.

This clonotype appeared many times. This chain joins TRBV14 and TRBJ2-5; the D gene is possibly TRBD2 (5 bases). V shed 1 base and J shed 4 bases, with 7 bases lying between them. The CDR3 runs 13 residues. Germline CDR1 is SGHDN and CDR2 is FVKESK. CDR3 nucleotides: TGTGCCAGCAGCCAAGCTAGCATAGAGACCCAGTACTTC. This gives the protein CASSQASIETQYF.

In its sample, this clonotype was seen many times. In nucleotides, the CDR3 is TGTGCCAGCAAGGAGAGGGAAGAGACCCAGTACTTC. This codes for CASKEREETQYF. The chain joins TRBV2 to TRBJ2-5, with D possibly being TRBD2 (5 bases). The CDR3 is made up of 12 amino acids. V dropped 7 bases and J dropped 3 bases, with 9 bases sitting between them. Germline loops: CDR1 SNHLY, CDR2 FYNNEI.

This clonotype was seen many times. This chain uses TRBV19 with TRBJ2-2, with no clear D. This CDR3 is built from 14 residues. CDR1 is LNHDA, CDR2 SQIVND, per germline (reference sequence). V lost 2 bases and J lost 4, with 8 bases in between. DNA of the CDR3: TGTGCCAGTAGTATACAAGGGCCCACCGGGGAGCTGTTTTTT. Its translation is CASSIQGPTGELFF.

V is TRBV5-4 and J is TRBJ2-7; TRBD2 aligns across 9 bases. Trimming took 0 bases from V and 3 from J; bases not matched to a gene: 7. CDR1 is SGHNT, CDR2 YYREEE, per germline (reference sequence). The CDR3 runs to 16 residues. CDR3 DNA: TGTGCCAGCAGCTTGGGAGGTAGCGGGAGAGTCTACGAGCAGTACTTC. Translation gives CASSLGGSGRVYEQYF.

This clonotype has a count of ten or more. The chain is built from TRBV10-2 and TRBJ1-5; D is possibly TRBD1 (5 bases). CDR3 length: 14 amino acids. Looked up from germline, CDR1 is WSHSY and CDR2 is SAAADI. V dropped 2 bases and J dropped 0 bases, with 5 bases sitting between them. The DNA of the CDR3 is TGCGCCAGCAGTGAGACAGGTAGCAATCAGCCCCAGCATTTT. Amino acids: CASSETGSNQPQHF.

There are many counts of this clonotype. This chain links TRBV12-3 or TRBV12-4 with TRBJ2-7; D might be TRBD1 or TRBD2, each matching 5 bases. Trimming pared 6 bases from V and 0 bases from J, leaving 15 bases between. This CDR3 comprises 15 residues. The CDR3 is CASSLTGTASYEQYF. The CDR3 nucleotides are TGTGCCAGCAGCTTAACTGGGACGGCCTCCTACGAGCAGTACTTC.

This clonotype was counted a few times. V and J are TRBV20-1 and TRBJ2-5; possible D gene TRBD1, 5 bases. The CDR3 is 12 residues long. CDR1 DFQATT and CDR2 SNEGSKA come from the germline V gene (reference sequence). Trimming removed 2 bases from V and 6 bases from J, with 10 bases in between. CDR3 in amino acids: CSARLDRQTQYF. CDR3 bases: TGCAGTGCTAGACTAGACAGACAGACCCAGTACTTC.

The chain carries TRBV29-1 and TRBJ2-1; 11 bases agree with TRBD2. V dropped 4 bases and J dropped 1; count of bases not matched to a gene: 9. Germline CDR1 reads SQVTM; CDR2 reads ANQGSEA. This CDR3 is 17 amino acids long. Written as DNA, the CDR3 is TGCAGCGTTGTAGGGACTAGCGGATACTCTTCCTACAATGAGCAGTTCTTC. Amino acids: CSVVGTSGYSSYNEQFF.

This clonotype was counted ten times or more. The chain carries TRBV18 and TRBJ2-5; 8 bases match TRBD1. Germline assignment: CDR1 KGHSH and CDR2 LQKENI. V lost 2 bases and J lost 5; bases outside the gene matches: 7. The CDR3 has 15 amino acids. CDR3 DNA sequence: TGTGCCAGCTCACCAGGGAGACAGGGGATGGAGACCCAGTACTTC. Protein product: CASSPGRQGMETQYF.

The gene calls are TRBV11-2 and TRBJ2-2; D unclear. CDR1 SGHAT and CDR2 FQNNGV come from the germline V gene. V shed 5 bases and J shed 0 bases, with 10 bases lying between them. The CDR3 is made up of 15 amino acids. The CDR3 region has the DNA TGTGCCAGCAGCCCGCTCGGAGCGAACACCGGGGAGCTGTTTTTT. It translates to CASSPLGANTGELFF.

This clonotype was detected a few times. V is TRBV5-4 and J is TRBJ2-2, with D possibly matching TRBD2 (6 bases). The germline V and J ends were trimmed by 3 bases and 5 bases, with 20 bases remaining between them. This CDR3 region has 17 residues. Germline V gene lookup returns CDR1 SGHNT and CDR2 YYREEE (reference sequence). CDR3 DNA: TGTGCCAGCAGCTCGTTAACCCGGGGGTTGAGGACCGGGGAGCTGTTTTTT. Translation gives CASSSLTRGLRTGELFF.

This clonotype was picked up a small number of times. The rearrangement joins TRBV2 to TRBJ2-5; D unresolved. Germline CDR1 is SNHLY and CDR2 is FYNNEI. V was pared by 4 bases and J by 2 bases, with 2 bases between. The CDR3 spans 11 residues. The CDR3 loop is CASSGQETQYF. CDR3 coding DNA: TGTGCCAGCAGTGGACAAGAGACCCAGTACTTC.

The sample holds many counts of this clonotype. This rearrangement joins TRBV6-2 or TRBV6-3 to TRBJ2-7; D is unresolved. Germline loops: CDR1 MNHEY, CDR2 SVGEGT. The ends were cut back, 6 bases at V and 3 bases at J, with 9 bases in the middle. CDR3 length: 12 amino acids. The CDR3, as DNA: TGTGCCAGCAGATCAAGCTACTACGAGCAGTACTTC. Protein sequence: CASRSSYYEQYF.

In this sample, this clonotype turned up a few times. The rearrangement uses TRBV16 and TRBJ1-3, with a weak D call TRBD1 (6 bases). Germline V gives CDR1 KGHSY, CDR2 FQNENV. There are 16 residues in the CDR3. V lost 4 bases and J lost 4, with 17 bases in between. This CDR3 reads CASSPSTGHAGNTIYF. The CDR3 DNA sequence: TGTGCCAGCAGCCCTTCAACGGGACACGCGGGAAACACCATATATTTT.

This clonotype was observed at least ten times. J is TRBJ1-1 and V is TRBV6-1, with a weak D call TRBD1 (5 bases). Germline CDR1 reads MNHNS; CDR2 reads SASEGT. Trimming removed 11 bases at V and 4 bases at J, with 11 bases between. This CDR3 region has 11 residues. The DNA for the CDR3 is TGTGCCTCCCAAGGGGTCACTGAAGCTTTCTTT. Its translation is CASQGVTEAFF.

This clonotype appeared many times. The CDR3 DNA reads as TGTGCCACCAGCAGAGACCGGGGATTCTACGAGCAGTACTTC. It codes for CATSRDRGFYEQYF. The genes are TRBV15 and TRBJ2-7; tentatively, D is TRBD2 (5 bases). Germline V gives CDR1 LNHNV, CDR2 YYDKDF (reference sequence). The CDR3 runs to 14 residues. V was clipped by 0 bases and J by 3 bases, with 9 bases between them.

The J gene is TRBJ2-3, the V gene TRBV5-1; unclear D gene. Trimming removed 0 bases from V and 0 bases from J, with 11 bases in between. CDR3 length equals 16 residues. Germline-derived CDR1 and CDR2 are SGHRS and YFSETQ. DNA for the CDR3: TGCGCCAGCAGCTTGGATGTGGGATCTAGCACAGATACGCAGTATTTT. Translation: CASSLDVGSSTDTQYF. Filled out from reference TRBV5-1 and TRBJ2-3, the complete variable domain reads KAGVTQTPRYLIKTRGQQVTLSCSPISGHRSVSWYQQTPGQGLQFLFEYFSETQRNKGNFPGRFSGRQFSNSRSEMNVSTLELGDSALYLCASSLDVGSSTDTQYFGPGTRLTVL.

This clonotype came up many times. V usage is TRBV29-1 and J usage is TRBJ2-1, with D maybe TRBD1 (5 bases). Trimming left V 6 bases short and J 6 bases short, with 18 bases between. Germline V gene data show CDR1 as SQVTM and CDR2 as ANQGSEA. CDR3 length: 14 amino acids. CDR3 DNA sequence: TGCAGCGTATCGAATGGCCGTAGGGGCAATGAGCAGTTCTTC. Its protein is CSVSNGRRGNEQFF.

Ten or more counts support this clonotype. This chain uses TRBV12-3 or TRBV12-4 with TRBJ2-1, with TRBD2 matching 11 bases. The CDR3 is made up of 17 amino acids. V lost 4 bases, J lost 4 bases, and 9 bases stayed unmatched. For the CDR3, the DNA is TGTGCCAGCAGTTCGAGGCCGGGACTAGCGGATTACAATGAGCAGTTCTTC. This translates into CASSSRPGLADYNEQFF.

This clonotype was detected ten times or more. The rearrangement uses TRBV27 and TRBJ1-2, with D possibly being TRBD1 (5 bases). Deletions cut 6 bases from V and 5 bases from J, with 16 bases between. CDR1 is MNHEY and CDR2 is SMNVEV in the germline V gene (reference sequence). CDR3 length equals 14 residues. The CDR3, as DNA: TGTGCCAGCAGGGGTCACGGACAAGATTATGGCTACACCTTC. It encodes CASRGHGQDYGYTF.